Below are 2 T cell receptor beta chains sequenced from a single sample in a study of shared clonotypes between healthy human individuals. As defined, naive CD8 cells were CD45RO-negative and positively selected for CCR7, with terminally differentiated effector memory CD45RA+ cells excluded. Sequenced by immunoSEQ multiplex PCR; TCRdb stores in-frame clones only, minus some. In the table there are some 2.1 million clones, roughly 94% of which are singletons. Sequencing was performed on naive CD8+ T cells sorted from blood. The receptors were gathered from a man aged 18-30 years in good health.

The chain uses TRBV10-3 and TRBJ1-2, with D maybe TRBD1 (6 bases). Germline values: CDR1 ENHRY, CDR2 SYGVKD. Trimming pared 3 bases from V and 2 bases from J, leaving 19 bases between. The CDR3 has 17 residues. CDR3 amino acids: CAISETSPGHPNYGYTF. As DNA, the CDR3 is TGTGCCATCAGTGAAACAAGTCCGGGACATCCAAACTATGGCTACACCTTC.

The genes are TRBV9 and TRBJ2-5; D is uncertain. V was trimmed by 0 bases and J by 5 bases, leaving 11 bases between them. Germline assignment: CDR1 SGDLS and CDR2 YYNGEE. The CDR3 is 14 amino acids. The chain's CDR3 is CASSVDAPLETQYF. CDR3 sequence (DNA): TGTGCCAGCAGCGTAGATGCCCCCCTGGAGACCCAGTACTTC.